The source of this T cell receptor (beta chain) is a study of control samples from healthy donors and cancer patients. Repertoires were generated with immunoSEQ multiplex PCR, while TCRdb's copy carries only in-frame clones and drops some. Of roughly 68,000 clones detected, more than 80% appear once; the ten largest clones hold about a sixth. Germline loops: CDR1 MNHEY, CDR2 SVGEGT. The CDR3 consists of 15 residues. In regard to this clone: The germline gene is not matched at one end of the junction; a read error may be the cause.

The sequenced sample was blood. The sequence was obtained from a man aged 60 to 69 in good health. This sequence joins TRBV6-2 or TRBV6-3 and TRBJ2-5; 7 positions match TRBD2. The CDR3 loop is CASSYSGGGSPGSDF. CDR3 coding DNA: TGTGCCAGCAGTTACTCGGGGGGAGGGTCCCCAGGGAGCGACTTC.